This is a list of T cell receptor beta chains from one sample in a study of CD8 T cells in Susac syndrome. TCRdb re-analysed the immunoSEQ multiplex PCR reads in MiXCR, keeping a single row per CDR3 protein. The sample includes more than 75,000 distinct CDR3 sequences, 90% to 95% of them seen just once. Material for sequencing was CD8+ T cells from PBMCs. Source of these receptors: a human donor in good health. Each CDR3 is given with its conserved first and last residue.

>TRBV27
CASSLGVLGYNEQFF
>TRBV3-1
CASSQDFGATGELFF
>TRBV20-1
CSARPRILNTEAFF
>TRBV9
CASSSGQPYTEAFF
>TRBV28
CASSSGGGQGSSPLHF
>TRBV30
CAWSDGTGYNQPQHF
>TRBV7-6
CASSSQLLASRYEQYF
>TRBV28
CASRNQGNSEAFF
>TRBV6-6
CASAGGPGTGELFF
>TRBV2
CASSLDAQWAQYF
>TRBV2
CASGPGANTGELFF
>TRBV9
CASSVPRDGSGVDEQFF
>TRBV29-1
CSVVTGSYEQYF
>TRBV12-3/TRBV12-4
CASSSPGTGNQPQHF
>TRBV6-1
CASRQGETQYF
>TRBV9
CASSATGGTSFNEQFF
>TRBV4-2
CASSLGTGQRHLKELFF
>TRBV9
CASSPGDFNQPQHF
>TRBV5-6
CASSPGSPGGYTF
>TRBV9
CASSVEGTNYEQYF
>TRBV20-1
CSLADGWDQPQHF
>TRBV20-1
CSARFRTGYEDTQYF
>TRBV2
CASSEALRGTHTEAFF
>TRBV7-8
CASSLMGRSGGAGNEQFF
>TRBV20-1
CSASPAYNSPLHF
>TRBV3-1
CASSQGEFSNEQFF
>TRBV9
CASSVDSTRTDTQYF
>TRBV5-4
CASSLDQFYNEQLF
>TRBV7-3
CASSTGQGEQYF
>TRBV12-3/TRBV12-4
CASGGTPNTEAFF
>TRBV27
CASTWGGNTDTQYF
>TRBV7-9
CASSATGGGYTF
>TRBV9
CASSAGDQGFGELFF
>TRBV5-1
CASSLTGQGALWETQYF
>TRBV9
CASSVGDVNTEAFF
>TRBV5-1
CASSLGDYSTMNEQFF
>TRBV12-3/TRBV12-4
CASRWLSGANVLTF
>TRBV20-1
CSARERGGSYNEQFF
>TRBV29-1
CSVDDVLKETQYF
>TRBV27
CASSPMGLAGREQYF
>TRBV3-1
CASSPSGWQETQYF
>TRBV7-7
CASSFGQGASYEQYF
>TRBV19
CASSEPATEQYF
>TRBV12-3/TRBV12-4
CASSWTLNTEAFF
>TRBV5-6
CASRATGETEAFF
>TRBV29-1
CSAGTSGSYEQYF
>TRBV29-1
CSVPPDGGNYNEQFF
>TRBV7-9
CASSPPGGQETQYF
>TRBV5-6
CASSGAGQGVYEQYF
>TRBV7-2
CASSLLGQGSDTQYF
>TRBV18
CASSPPDGNTEAFF
>TRBV4-1
CASSQAPNTGELFF